These 29 T cell receptor beta chains were all obtained from the same sample, sequenced in a study of a mutant IDH1 vaccine in newly diagnosed glioma. Described time point: week 47, end of study. Alongside topical imiquimod, each dose of vaccine comprised 300 ug of mutant IDH1 20-mer peptide. No antigens are known for them. Clones were read by immunoSEQ multiplex PCR, and TCRdb kept only the in-frame ones, dropping some. The table shows about 94,000 clones, with approximately 89% occurring only once. Sequenced material: PBMCs, taken from a glioma patient whose treatment included an IDH1 peptide vaccine. The receptors stem from a woman between 45 and 65 years old with glioma.

The gene calls are TRBV11-1 and TRBJ2-7; 12 positions agree with TRBD2. With 8 bases clipped from V and 6 bases from J, the junction kept 8 bases outside the gene matches. Germline V gene lookup returns CDR1 SGHAT and CDR2 FQDESV (reference sequence). CDR3 length: 14 residues. The CDR3 region is CASGGLAGYREQYF. In DNA form, the CDR3 reads TGTGCCAGCGGTGGACTAGCGGGATACCGCGAGCAGTACTTC.

This clone was seen a single time. This chain links TRBV27 with TRBJ2-6; no clear D gene. CDR1 and CDR2 (germline): MNHEY, SMNVEV (reference sequence). This CDR3 region has 15 residues. V lost 5 bases and J lost 0, with 8 bases in between. The CDR3 bases are TGTGCCAGCAGTCCGTTATTCTCTGGGGCCAACGTCCTGACTTTC. It is translated as CASSPLFSGANVLTF.

This clone was seen once. This chain joins TRBV7-9 and TRBJ2-3; 9 bases map to TRBD2. Losses at the gene ends were 7 bases for V and 2 bases for J; bases not matched to a gene: 7. This CDR3 spans 15 amino acids. CDR1 is SEHNR, CDR2 FQNEAQ, per germline (reference sequence). CDR3 in amino acids: CASTRSSGTTDTQYF. CDR3 sequence (DNA): TGTGCCAGCACCAGATCTAGCGGGACCACAGATACGCAGTATTTT.

The V call is TRBV5-6, the J call TRBJ2-3; D possibly corresponds to TRBD1 (8 bases). The CDR3 contains 17 residues. The V gene's germline CDR1 is SGHDT and CDR2 YYEEEE. Trimming stripped 1 base from V and 6 bases from J, with 21 bases between. This CDR3 is CASSLTGQGGGWDTQYF. The CDR3 region has the DNA TGTGCCAGCAGCTTGACCGGACAGGGAGGGGGTTGGGATACGCAGTATTTT. Full variable domain (outside the CDR3, taken from reference TRBV5-6 and TRBJ2-3): DAGVTQSPTHLIKTRGQQVTLRCSPKSGHDTVSWYQQALGQGPQFIFQYYEEEERQRGNFPDRFSGHQFPNYSSELNVNALLLGDSALYLCASSLTGQGGGWDTQYFGPGTRLTVL.

The rearrangement uses TRBV11-2 and TRBJ1-3, with D possibly matching TRBD1 (5 bases). CDR1 SGHAT and CDR2 FQNNGV come from the germline V gene. The V end was cut by 1 base, the J end by 0 bases, with 16 bases between. The CDR3 consists of 18 residues. CDR3: CASSLVGGRRGSGNTIYF. CDR3 coding DNA: TGTGCCAGCAGCTTAGTTGGCGGCAGGAGGGGCTCTGGAAACACCATATATTTT.

The chain couples TRBV6-1 to TRBJ2-2, with a weak D call TRBD1 (6 bases). The CDR3 is 14 residues long. Germline values: CDR1 MNHNS, CDR2 SASEGT. Deletions cut 6 bases from V and 6 bases from J, with 14 bases between. CDR3 in DNA: TGTGCCAGCAGCCTGACAGGCAGATCCGGGGAGCTGTTTTTT. Translation gives CASSLTGRSGELFF.

The chain carries TRBV5-6 and TRBJ2-3; D is unclear. Trimming cost V 4 bases and J 3 bases, with 15 bases left between them. CDR3 length: 15 residues. Per germline, CDR1 SGHDT and CDR2 YYEEEE. CDR3 in amino acids: CASSRPRLRTDTQYF. In nucleotides, the CDR3 is TGTGCCAGCAGCCGACCCCGACTTCGGACAGATACGCAGTATTTT.

Notes on this clone: This sample includes further DNA sequences coding for the same CDR3. The chain recombines TRBV5-6 with TRBJ2-7, with a possible D match to TRBD2 (5 bases). The CDR3 totals 14 residues. V shed 2 bases and J shed 2 bases, with 11 bases lying between them. Germline V gene data show CDR1 as SGHDT and CDR2 as YYEEEE. The CDR3 spells CASSFGDNTYEQYF. The CDR3 DNA reads as TGTGCCAGCAGCTTCGGGGATAACACCTACGAGCAGTACTTC.

The chain uses TRBV11-2 and TRBJ2-1, with a tentative D call TRBD2 (5 bases). Per the germline V gene, CDR1 is SGHAT and CDR2 is FQNNGV. CDR3 size: 12 residues. V shed 4 bases and J shed 9 bases, with 10 bases lying between them. The CDR3 nucleotides read TGTGCCAGCAGCTCCTCGGGAATTGAGCAGTTCTTC. Translated, it gives CASSSSGIEQFF.

In DNA form, the CDR3 reads TGTGCCAGCAGCTTGGCTGGGGTTTCCGCTGGCTACACCTTC. Translation gives CASSLAGVSAGYTF. This sequence joins TRBV5-4 and TRBJ1-2; D ambiguous. V lost 0 bases to trimming and J lost 7 bases, with 13 bases between them. The V gene's germline CDR1 is SGHNT and CDR2 YYREEE (reference sequence). This CDR3 comprises 14 residues.

The chain uses TRBV29-1 and TRBJ2-7, with TRBD1 as a possible D gene (6 bases). The CDR3 has 11 residues. CDR1 and CDR2 (germline): SQVTM, ANQGSEA. V lost 6 bases and J 0 bases, leaving 6 bases between the germline ends. The CDR3 sequence is CSVGGSYEQYF. The CDR3 DNA reads TGCAGCGTAGGGGGCTCCTACGAGCAGTACTTC.

V gene TRBV27 combines with J gene TRBJ1-2, with a tentative D call TRBD1 (5 bases). Germline CDR1 is MNHEY and CDR2 is SMNVEV (reference sequence). The V end lost 5 bases, the J end lost 6 bases, and 16 bases lay between the germline ends. This CDR3 has 14 amino acids. The CDR3 nucleotides are TGTGCCAGCAGTAAGGAGGGCATGGGGGATGGCTACACCTTC. This encodes CASSKEGMGDGYTF.

V gene TRBV4-1 combines with J gene TRBJ1-5, with D perhaps matching TRBD1 (6 bases). The CDR3 length is 17 residues. Between the trimmed V and J ends, which lost 2 bases and 6 bases, there was a span of 20 bases. Germline CDR1 reads MGHRA; CDR2 reads YSYEKL. CDR3 nucleotide sequence: TGCGCCAGCAGCCAAACTCCTTTAACAGGGTTCATTCAGCCCCAGCATTTT. Translated, it gives CASSQTPLTGFIQPQHF.

The J gene is TRBJ1-1, the V gene TRBV27; 11 bases are shared with TRBD1. The trim removed 2 bases at V and 10 bases at J, leaving 6 bases unmatched. The CDR3 extends over 14 amino acids. Germline V gene sequence: CDR1 MNHEY, CDR2 SMNVEV (reference sequence). The CDR3 region is CASSLGGQGAVAFF. The CDR3 coding sequence is TGTGCCAGCAGTTTAGGAGGACAGGGGGCGGTAGCTTTCTTT.

There are a few counts of this clone. The V gene is TRBV5-1, the J gene TRBJ2-3, with D perhaps assigned TRBD1 or TRBD2 (5 bases each). The CDR3 totals 14 residues. Per the germline V gene, CDR1 is SGHRS and CDR2 is YFSETQ. V was cut by 2 bases and J by 1 base, with 8 bases left in between. The CDR3 coding sequence is TGCGCCAGCAGCTTCGGGGCCCGCACAGATACGCAGTATTTT. It specifies CASSFGARTDTQYF.

The chain joins TRBV19 to TRBJ2-7; 11 bases map to TRBD2. V dropped 1 base and J dropped 1; count of bases not matched to a gene: 9. This CDR3 has 18 amino acids. Germline V gene lookup returns CDR1 LNHDA and CDR2 SQIVND (reference sequence). CDR3 nucleotides: TGTGCCAGTAGTATAGTTGTGGGTAGCGGGAGGGTTTCCTACGAGCAGTACTTC. It yields the protein CASSIVVGSGRVSYEQYF.

This clone was observed a single time. The chain employs TRBV4-1 and TRBJ2-1; the match to TRBD2 covers 11 bases. Germline assignment: CDR1 MGHRA and CDR2 YSYEKL. The CDR3 is 18 amino acids. After removal of 0 bases from V and 7 bases from J, the junction contained 11 bases not matched to a gene. As DNA, the CDR3 is TGCGCCAGCAGCCAAGACCGGGGGACTAGCGGCAAAAGGAATGAGCAGTTCTTC. This gives the protein CASSQDRGTSGKRNEQFF.

This clone was seen once. V usage is TRBV19 and J usage is TRBJ1-1; D is ambiguous. The CDR3 spans 15 residues. Trimming left V 3 bases short and J 5 bases short, with 16 bases between. Germline CDR1 and CDR2: LNHDA and SQIVND (reference sequence). CDR3 region: CASSMVATRGTEAFF. CDR3 bases: TGTGCCAGTAGTATGGTAGCGACCCGCGGTACTGAAGCTTTCTTT.

Worth noting for this clone: One end of the junction does not line up with germline, which may come from a read error. The rearrangement uses TRBV7-7 and TRBJ2-1; possibly TRBD1 for D (5 bases). The CDR3 has 15 residues. Germline V gene lookup returns CDR1 SSHAT and CDR2 FNYEAQ (reference sequence). The CDR3, as DNA: TGTGCTAGCAGCCCTAGTGGGGCGCTTTTTTATGAGCAGTTCTTC. It codes for CASSPSGALFYEQFF.

The J gene is TRBJ1-4, the V gene TRBV18, with 7 bases fitting TRBD1. Germline V gene sequence: CDR1 KGHSH, CDR2 LQKENI. V trimming: 7 bases; J trimming: 10 bases; junction bases outside the gene matches: 9. The CDR3 has 13 residues. CDR3: CASCKDRDGKLFF. The CDR3 DNA reads as TGTGCCAGCTGCAAAGACAGGGATGGAAAACTGTTTTTT.

The V call is TRBV7-8, the J call TRBJ1-1; D is undetermined. The germline V and J ends were trimmed by 0 bases and 1 base, with 6 bases remaining between them. The CDR3 is 14 amino acids. Germline assignment: CDR1 SGHVS and CDR2 FQNEAQ. CDR3 coding DNA: TGTGCCAGCAGCTTAGCGGCAGAGAACACTGAAGCTTTCTTT. Translating it yields CASSLAAENTEAFF.

This clone has a count of ten or more. V is TRBV11-1 and J is TRBJ1-2; tentative D call: TRBD1 (5 bases). CDR3 length equals 13 residues. Germline V gives CDR1 SGHAT, CDR2 FQDESV (reference sequence). Trimming shortened V by 5 bases and J by 6 bases, and 13 bases separated the two germline ends. CDR3 in amino acids: CASSPGLGDGYTF. Here the CDR3 DNA reads TGTGCCAGCAGCCCCGGGCTGGGGGATGGCTACACCTTC. The full variable domain, with the rest looked up from reference TRBV11-1 and TRBJ1-2, is EAEVAQSPRYKITEKSQAVAFWCDPISGHATLYWYRQILGQGPELLVQFQDESVVDDSQLPKDRFSAERLKGVDSTLKIQPAELGDSAMYLCASSPGLGDGYTFGSGTRLTVV.

This clone is a singleton in its sample. This chain connects TRBV5-1 to TRBJ2-5, with 9 positions matching TRBD1. CDR1 SGHRS and CDR2 YFSETQ come from the germline V gene. J gave up 5 bases and V 4 bases, and 9 bases lay outside the gene matches. The CDR3 covers 15 residues. The CDR3 here is CASSPGQGVEETQYF. The CDR3 coding sequence is TGCGCCAGCAGCCCGGGACAGGGAGTCGAGGAGACCCAGTACTTC.

The chain couples TRBV6-4 to TRBJ1-2; 7 bases line up with TRBD1. Germline values: CDR1 MRHNA, CDR2 SNTAGT. This CDR3 has 13 residues. Trimming at V came to 2 bases and at J to 5 bases, leaving 2 bases not matched to a gene. The CDR3 DNA sequence: TGTGCCAGCAGTGACGGCAGGGGGTATGGCTACACCTTC. Its protein product is CASSDGRGYGYTF.

The chain couples TRBV6-5 to TRBJ2-2; TRBD2 agrees at 14 bases. V was clipped by 8 bases and J by 6 bases; unmatched bases: 2. The CDR3 covers 14 residues. Germline CDR1 reads MNHEY; CDR2 reads SVGAGI. The CDR3 DNA follows: TGTGCCAGCCGGACTAGCGGGAGGCCCGGGGAGCTGTTTTTT. It yields the protein CASRTSGRPGELFF.

V and J are TRBV7-8 and TRBJ1-1; 8 nucleotides match TRBD1. Trimming removed 5 bases from V and 2 bases from J; junction bases left unmatched: 10. The V gene's germline CDR1 is SGHVS and CDR2 FQNEAQ. There are 16 residues in the CDR3. CDR3 loop: CASSPRQGLGNTEAFF. The DNA for the CDR3 is TGTGCCAGCAGCCCTAGACAGGGGCTGGGCAACACTGAAGCTTTCTTT.

The chain employs TRBV5-1 and TRBJ2-2, with D hard to call. With 0 bases removed from V and 1 base from J, the gap between germline ends came to 7 bases. Germline V gene data show CDR1 as SGHRS and CDR2 as YFSETQ. CDR3 length: 15 residues. The CDR3 sequence is CASSLVELNTGELFF. DNA of the CDR3: TGCGCCAGCAGCTTGGTAGAACTGAACACCGGGGAGCTGTTTTTT.

V is TRBV9 and J is TRBJ2-5, with TRBD1 matching over 11 bases. The J call may be mistaken, given a closer DNA end match to TRBJ2-7. This CDR3 contains 14 residues. CDR1 is SGDLS, CDR2 YYNGEE, per germline. CDR3 in DNA: TGTGCCAGCAGCGATGGGACAGGGGGCTACGAGCAGTACTTC. Its translation: CASSDGTGGYEQYF.

The chain recombines TRBV28 with TRBJ1-2, with TRBD1 matching over 8 bases. Trimming cost V 5 bases and J 8 bases; bases outside gene matches: 13. The V gene's germline CDR1 is MDHEN and CDR2 SYDVKM. This CDR3 has 15 residues. CDR3: CASSPLRTGFNGYTF. In DNA, the CDR3 is TGTGCCAGCAGTCCTCTTCGGACAGGGTTCAACGGCTACACCTTC.